Following are 20 T cell receptor beta chains from one sample sequenced in a study of T-cell reconstitution after alpha-beta-depleted transplantation in children. TCRbeta library preparation incorporated unique molecular identifiers. TCRdb called the PCR reads again in MiXCR, with one record for every CDR3 protein. The sample includes about 500,000 distinct CDR3 sequences, about an eighth seen only once; the top ten take 13% to 15%. The starting material was PBMCs, mostly from graft donor cells, obtained 180 days after TCRalphabeta/CD19-depleted stem cell transplant. The receptors were sampled from a female patient aged 2-9 years who had a stem cell transplant for aplastic anemia, so the T cells may come from the graft donor.

The V gene is TRBV4-3, the J gene TRBJ2-1, with D maybe TRBD2 (5 bases). The CDR3 is 15 residues long. Per the germline V gene, CDR1 is LGHNA and CDR2 is YSLEER. The V end was cut by 4 bases, the J end by 4 bases, with 14 bases between. The chain's CDR3 is CASSPGMGPYNEQFF. CDR3 DNA: TGCGCCAGCAGCCCGGGGATGGGCCCATACAATGAGCAGTTCTTC.

This clonotype showed up just a few times. CDR3 bases: TGCGCCAGCTGCCGACAGGGCGCCTACGAGCAGTACTTC. The encoded protein is CASCRQGAYEQYF. The V and J genes are TRBV5-1 and TRBJ2-7; 7 positions match TRBD1. V gave up 7 bases and J gave up 2 bases; unmatched junction bases: 6. This CDR3 comprises 13 residues. Looked up from germline, CDR1 is SGHRS and CDR2 is YFSETQ.

This clonotype came up many times. This sequence joins TRBV7-9 and TRBJ1-2; perhaps TRBD1 as D (6 bases). Deletions cut 1 base from V and 8 bases from J, with 11 bases between. Per the germline V gene, CDR1 is SEHNR and CDR2 is FQNEAQ (reference sequence). CDR3 length: 13 amino acids. CDR3 loop: CASSLGTALGYTF. The DNA of the CDR3 is TGTGCCAGCAGCTTAGGGACAGCGTTGGGCTACACCTTC.

This clonotype was observed a few times. CDR3 residues: CSGYIAGRGEKLFF. CDR3 DNA: TGCAGTGGTTATATTGCGGGAAGGGGTGAAAAACTGTTTTTT. The rearrangement joins TRBV20-1 to TRBJ1-4, with D maybe TRBD1 (5 bases). Germline values: CDR1 DFQATT, CDR2 SNEGSKA (reference sequence). V lost 7 bases and J lost 7, with 19 bases in between. This CDR3 spans 14 amino acids.

This clonotype was seen more than once but under ten times. V and J are TRBV25-1 and TRBJ1-3; D uncertain. The CDR3 extends over 14 amino acids. CDR1 MGHDK and CDR2 SYGVNS come from the germline V gene. Trimming pared 5 bases from V and 0 bases from J, leaving 8 bases between. CDR3 sequence: CASSLHRSGNTIYF. For the CDR3, the DNA is TGTGCCAGCAGTCTTCATCGCTCTGGAAACACCATATATTTT.

The chain links TRBV4-1 to TRBJ2-7; D gene uncertain. The V end lost 4 bases, the J end lost 5 bases, and 12 bases lay between the germline ends. Germline loops: CDR1 MGHRA, CDR2 YSYEKL. This CDR3 is 13 amino acids long. In nucleotides, the CDR3 is TGCGCCAGCAGCCTTGGACCCTTGGACGAGCAGTACGTC. Translated, it gives CASSLGPLDEQYV.

This clonotype turned up a few times. V is TRBV5-1 and J is TRBJ1-4, with a weak D call TRBD1 (6 bases). Germline CDR1 SGHRS, CDR2 YFSETQ. V shed 3 bases and J shed 7 bases, with 13 bases lying between them. CDR3 length: 14 amino acids. For the CDR3, the DNA is TGCGCCAGCAGCTACGGGACACGGGGTGAAAAACTGTTTTTT. Amino acids: CASSYGTRGEKLFF.

The genes are TRBV4-3 and TRBJ2-3; 13 positions agree with TRBD2. The J segment lost 5 bases and the V segment lost 4 bases, leaving 12 bases of the junction unmatched. The CDR3 has 18 residues. Germline CDR1 LGHNA, CDR2 YSLEER. CDR3 sequence (DNA): TGCGCCAGCAGCCTCGGAACTAGCGGGAGGGCCTTGAGAGATACGCAGTATTTT. Translating gives CASSLGTSGRALRDTQYF.

The chain links TRBV5-5 to TRBJ2-3; D remains unclear. V was clipped by 5 bases and J by 2 bases, with 18 bases between them. Germline CDR1 reads SGHKS; CDR2 reads YYEKEE (reference sequence). This CDR3 has 16 amino acids. The CDR3 loop is CASRPRSPPPTDTQYF. The CDR3 DNA reads as TGTGCCAGCAGACCCCGATCCCCACCGCCCACAGATACGCAGTATTTT.

There are many counts of this clonotype. The junction does not match germline at one end; this may be a read error. The chain recombines TRBV19 with TRBJ2-6; D is unresolved. CDR3 length: 12 amino acids. Germline V gene data show CDR1 as LNHDA and CDR2 as SQIVND (reference sequence). Here the CDR3 reads CASSTGANVLTF. In nucleotides, the CDR3 is TGCGCCAGCAGCACTGGGGCCAACGTCCTGACTTTC.

This clonotype was observed at least ten times. CDR3: CASTAGGLGGAITDTQYF. CDR3 in DNA: TGTGCCAGCACCGCCGGGGGCCTAGGAGGGGCGATCACAGATACGCAGTATTTT. J is TRBJ2-3 and V is TRBV28, with D perhaps assigned TRBD1 or TRBD2 (6 bases each). In germline, CDR1 is MDHEN, CDR2 SYDVKM. The CDR3 contains 18 residues. Trimming removed 7 bases at V and 2 bases at J, with 25 bases between.

This clonotype was observed a few times. The V call is TRBV12-3 or TRBV12-4, the J call TRBJ1-1; D not resolved. The V and J ends lost 6 bases and 4 bases respectively, with 15 bases between them. The CDR3 extends over 14 amino acids. The CDR3 DNA reads as TGTGCCAGCAGCCACGTCGGTCTGAGCACTGAAGCTTTCTTT. It is translated as CASSHVGLSTEAFF.

The V call is TRBV28, the J call TRBJ1-5, with D uncertain. V was clipped by 8 bases and J by 1 base, with 12 bases between them. Germline V gives CDR1 MDHEN, CDR2 SYDVKM. This CDR3 spans 14 amino acids. CDR3 coding DNA: TGTGCCAGCTCCAATGACTTGAGCAATCAGCCCCAGCATTTT. This encodes CASSNDLSNQPQHF. Looking up the rest from reference TRBV28 and TRBJ1-5 gives the full variable domain: DVKVTQSSRYLVKRTGEKVFLECVQDMDHENMFWYRQDPGLGLRLIYFSYDVKMKEKGDIPEGYSVSREKKERFSLILESASTNQTSMYLCASSNDLSNQPQHFGDGTRLSIL.

The table lists this clonotype with a few counts. V usage is TRBV5-1 and J usage is TRBJ2-2; D remains unclear. From germline, CDR1 is SGHRS and CDR2 YFSETQ. This CDR3 has 18 residues. Trimming stripped 7 bases from V and 0 bases from J, with 22 bases between. In DNA, the CDR3 is TGCGCCAGCTCGTTGGAACCCTTTACCATAGCGAACACCGGGGAGCTGTTTTTT. Protein: CASSLEPFTIANTGELFF.

V is TRBV20-1 and J is TRBJ2-1; 8 bases fit TRBD2. Per the germline V gene, CDR1 is DFQATT and CDR2 is SNEGSKA (reference sequence). After removal of 1 base from V and 2 bases from J, the junction contained 1 base not matched to a gene. This CDR3 has 14 residues. DNA for the CDR3: TGCAGTGCTAGAGGCGGGAGGCCCTACAATGAGCAGTTCTTC. This gives the protein CSARGGRPYNEQFF.

The rearrangement uses TRBV12-3 or TRBV12-4 and TRBJ1-3, with D possibly matching TRBD1 (6 bases). The CDR3 totals 12 residues. The V gene lost 6 bases and the J gene lost 12 bases, with 15 bases spanning the gap. CDR3 protein: CASRTQGRDIYF. The CDR3 DNA follows: TGTGCCAGCAGGACACAGGGACGCGACATATATTTT.

As DNA, the CDR3 is TGTGCCAGCAGCTTGTCGGGTGCAACTAATGAAAAACTGTTTTTT. As protein: CASSLSGATNEKLFF. This chain joins TRBV5-6 and TRBJ1-4; D remains ambiguous. Germline CDR1 is SGHDT and CDR2 is YYEEEE. This CDR3 spans 15 amino acids. V lost 1 base and J lost 0, with 7 bases in between.

This clonotype appeared many times. The rearrangement links TRBV5-1 to TRBJ2-3; perhaps TRBD2 as D (6 bases). The germline V and J ends were trimmed by 5 bases and 5 bases, with 12 bases remaining between them. In germline, CDR1 is SGHRS, CDR2 YFSETQ. This CDR3 is 13 amino acids long. Here the CDR3 reads CASSSGSEDTQYF. CDR3 nucleotide sequence: TGCGCCAGCAGTTCCGGGAGTGAAGATACGCAGTATTTT.

The chain links TRBV7-9 to TRBJ2-2, with D possibly being TRBD2 (6 bases). V shed 3 bases and J shed 2 bases, with 13 bases lying between them. CDR1 SEHNR and CDR2 FQNEAQ come from the germline V gene (reference sequence). This CDR3 has 16 amino acids. The CDR3 reads CASSLNERANTGELFF. The CDR3 DNA reads as TGTGCCAGCAGCTTGAACGAGCGGGCTAACACCGGGGAGCTGTTTTTT.

This clonotype has at least ten counts. V gene TRBV7-9 combines with J gene TRBJ2-1; 9 bases are shared with TRBD2. Germline trimming cut 7 bases from V and 8 bases from J; bases unmatched to any gene: 12. The germline V gene has CDR1 SEHNR and CDR2 FQNEAQ (reference sequence). The CDR3 is 15 amino acids. CDR3 in amino acids: CASTPGASGKDEQFF. The CDR3 region has the DNA TGTGCCAGCACCCCTGGGGCTAGCGGGAAGGATGAGCAGTTCTTC.